The 10 T cell receptor beta chains reported below all come from one sample, sequenced in a study of blood T cell repertoires in COVID-19. Generated by immunoSEQ multiplex PCR, the TCRdb table keeps only in-frame clones and is missing some. The sample yields about 170,000 clones, more than 70% seen once. The sample was peripheral blood. The receptors originated from a woman in her 70s who had recovered from COVID-19.

The genes are TRBV4-3 and TRBJ2-7; 9 bases map to TRBD2. In germline, CDR1 is LGHNA, CDR2 YSLEER. J lost 2 bases, V lost 3 bases, and 8 bases had no gene match. The CDR3 totals 16 residues. The DNA for the CDR3 is TGCGCCAGCAGCCACACGGGACTAGCAGGAACCTACGAGCAGTACTTC. It translates to CASSHTGLAGTYEQYF.

This chain joins TRBV28 and TRBJ2-6; TRBD1 might be the D (6 bases). CDR1 is MDHEN, CDR2 SYDVKM, per germline. CDR3 length equals 18 residues. Trimming shortened V by 6 bases and J by 0 bases, and 18 bases separated the two germline ends. The CDR3, as DNA: TGTGCCAGCAGCCCCAGGGGTGTCGCGCCCTCTGGGGCCAACGTCCTGACTTTC. Protein product: CASSPRGVAPSGANVLTF.

This rearrangement joins TRBV15 to TRBJ2-3, with D maybe TRBD2 (6 bases). The ends were cut back, 5 bases at V and 10 bases at J, with 16 bases in the middle. From germline, CDR1 is LNHNV and CDR2 YYDKDF (reference sequence). The CDR3 sequence is 13 residues long. This chain's CDR3 is CATSSRGGGAQYF. For the CDR3, the DNA is TGTGCCACCAGCTCACGGGGCGGAGGGGCGCAGTATTTT.

This clone showed up just a few times. CDR3 sequence reads: CASSPLSRDRGRSYEQYF. Written as DNA, the CDR3 is TGTGCCAGCAGCCCCCTCTCCCGGGACAGGGGTCGAAGTTACGAGCAGTACTTC. This rearrangement joins TRBV3-1 (or the pseudogene TRBV3-2) to TRBJ2-7; 10 bases match TRBD1. The trim removed 4 bases at V and 4 bases at J, leaving 16 bases unmatched. There are 18 residues in the CDR3. Per the germline V gene, CDR1 is LGHDT and CDR2 is YNNKEL (reference sequence).

The chain links TRBV7-2 to TRBJ2-7; 7 bases are shared with TRBD1. Germline V gene lookup returns CDR1 SGHTA and CDR2 FQGNSA. Trimming cost V 7 bases and J 2 bases; bases outside gene matches: 8. CDR3 length: 14 residues. The CDR3 DNA reads as TGTGCCAGCACCCCGGACAGGACAGCCTACGAGCAGTACTTC. The encoded protein is CASTPDRTAYEQYF.

J is TRBJ1-6 and V is TRBV3-1 (or the pseudogene TRBV3-2); D unclear. The germline V gene has CDR1 LGHDT and CDR2 YNNKEL (reference sequence). The CDR3 sequence is 13 residues long. The germline V and J ends were trimmed by 4 bases and 8 bases, with 9 bases remaining between them. The DNA for the CDR3 is TGTGCCAGCAGCCCTCGCGGTGATTCACCCCTCCACTTT. Encoded protein: CASSPRGDSPLHF.

The chain is built from TRBV3-1 (or the pseudogene TRBV3-2) and TRBJ2-3; D perhaps matches TRBD2 (6 bases). Germline CDR1 reads LGHDT; CDR2 reads YNNKEL (reference sequence). This CDR3 has 16 residues. The ends were cut back, 2 bases at V and 6 bases at J, with 18 bases in the middle. The CDR3 nucleotides read TGTGCCAGCAGCCAATTCGATGGGGGGACCCTCGATACGCAGTATTTT. Translated, it gives CASSQFDGGTLDTQYF.

The chain carries TRBV5-8 and TRBJ2-7; a weak D match, TRBD2 (6 bases). The V end lost 4 bases, the J end lost 0 bases, and 11 bases lay between the germline ends. CDR1 is SGHTS and CDR2 is YDEGEE in the germline V gene. This CDR3 contains 14 residues. CDR3 residues: CASSRGDSSYEQYF. Here the CDR3 DNA reads TGTGCCAGCAGCCGCGGGGACTCCTCCTACGAGCAGTACTTC.

V is TRBV11-2 and J is TRBJ2-2; the match to TRBD2 covers 12 bases. Germline values: CDR1 SGHAT, CDR2 FQNNGV. Trimming removed 3 bases from V and 4 bases from J; junction bases left unmatched: 3. The CDR3 extends over 16 amino acids. The CDR3 nucleotides are TGTGCCAGCAGCTTCAGACTAGCGGGGGTCACCGGGGAGCTGTTTTTT. As protein: CASSFRLAGVTGELFF.

The chain couples TRBV4-1 to TRBJ2-3, with D possibly being TRBD2 (5 bases). CDR1 MGHRA and CDR2 YSYEKL come from the germline V gene. The ends were cut back, 3 bases at V and 1 base at J, with 8 bases in the middle. The CDR3 contains 14 residues. The CDR3 reads CASSQRAGTDTQYF. DNA of the CDR3: TGCGCCAGCAGCCAGAGGGCCGGCACAGATACGCAGTATTTT.